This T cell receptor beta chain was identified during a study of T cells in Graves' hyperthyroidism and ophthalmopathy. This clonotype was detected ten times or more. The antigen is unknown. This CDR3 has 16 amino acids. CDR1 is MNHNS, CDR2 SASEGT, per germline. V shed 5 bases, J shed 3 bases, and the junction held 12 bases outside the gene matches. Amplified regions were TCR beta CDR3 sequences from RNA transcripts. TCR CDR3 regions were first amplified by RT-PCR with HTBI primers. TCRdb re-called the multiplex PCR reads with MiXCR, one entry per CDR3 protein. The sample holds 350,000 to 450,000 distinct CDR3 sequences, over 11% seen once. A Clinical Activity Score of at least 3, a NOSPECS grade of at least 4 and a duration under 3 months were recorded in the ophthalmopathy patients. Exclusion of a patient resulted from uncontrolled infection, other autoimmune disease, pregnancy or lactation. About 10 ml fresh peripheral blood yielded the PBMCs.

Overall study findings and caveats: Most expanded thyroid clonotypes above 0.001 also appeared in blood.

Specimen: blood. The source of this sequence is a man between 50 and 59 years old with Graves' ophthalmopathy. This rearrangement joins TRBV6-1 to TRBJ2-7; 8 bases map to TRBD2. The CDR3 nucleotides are TGTGCCAGCAGTCCCTTAAGCGGGGGAAGAGGCTACGAGCAGTACTTC. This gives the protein CASSPLSGGRGYEQYF.